This T cell receptor beta chain was obtained from a study of cytomegalovirus exposure and HLA in healthy donors. At the level of the study: Findings of an earlier analysis included some 120 million unique TCR beta sequences from 180 million or so T cells. Study-wide results and caveats: In a later analysis, HLA-associated TCR beta chains were more clonally expanded than equally common others.

A note on this clone: What it binds is unknown.

The germline V and J ends were trimmed by 4 bases and 2 bases, with 17 bases remaining between them. CDR3 length: 16 residues. Looked up from germline, CDR1 is SGHNT and CDR2 is YYREEE (reference sequence). Amplification used 60 Vbeta primers and 13 Jbeta primers. Data came from immunoSEQ multiplex PCR; TCRdb stores just in-frame clones and leaves some out. The sample has some 130,000 clones, around four fifths seen once; the top ten hold under 8.5%. This receptor was taken from a male donor in good health and CMV-seronegative. This chain connects TRBV5-4 to TRBJ2-3; D possibly corresponds to TRBD1 (6 bases). The sample consisted of PBMCs. The chain's CDR3 is CASSPGRYRDTDTQYF. Written as DNA, the CDR3 is TGTGCCAGCAGCCCCGGTAGGTACAGGGACACAGATACGCAGTATTTT.